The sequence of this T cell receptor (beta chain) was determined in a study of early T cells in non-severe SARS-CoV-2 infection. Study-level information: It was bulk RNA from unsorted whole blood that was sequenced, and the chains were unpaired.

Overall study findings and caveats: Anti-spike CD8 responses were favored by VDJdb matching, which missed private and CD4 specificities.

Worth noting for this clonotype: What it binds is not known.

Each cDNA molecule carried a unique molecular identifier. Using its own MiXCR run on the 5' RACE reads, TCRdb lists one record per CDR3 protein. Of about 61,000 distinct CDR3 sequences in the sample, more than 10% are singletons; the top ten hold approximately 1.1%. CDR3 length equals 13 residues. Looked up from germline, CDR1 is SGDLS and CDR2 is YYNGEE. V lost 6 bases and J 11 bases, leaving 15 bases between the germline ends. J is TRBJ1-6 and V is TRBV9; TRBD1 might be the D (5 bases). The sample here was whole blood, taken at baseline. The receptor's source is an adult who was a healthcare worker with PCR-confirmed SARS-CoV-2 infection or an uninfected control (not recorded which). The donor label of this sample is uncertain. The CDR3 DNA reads TGTGCCAGCAAGGGAGGGACGTCAACACCCCTCCACTTT. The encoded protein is CASKGGTSTPLHF.